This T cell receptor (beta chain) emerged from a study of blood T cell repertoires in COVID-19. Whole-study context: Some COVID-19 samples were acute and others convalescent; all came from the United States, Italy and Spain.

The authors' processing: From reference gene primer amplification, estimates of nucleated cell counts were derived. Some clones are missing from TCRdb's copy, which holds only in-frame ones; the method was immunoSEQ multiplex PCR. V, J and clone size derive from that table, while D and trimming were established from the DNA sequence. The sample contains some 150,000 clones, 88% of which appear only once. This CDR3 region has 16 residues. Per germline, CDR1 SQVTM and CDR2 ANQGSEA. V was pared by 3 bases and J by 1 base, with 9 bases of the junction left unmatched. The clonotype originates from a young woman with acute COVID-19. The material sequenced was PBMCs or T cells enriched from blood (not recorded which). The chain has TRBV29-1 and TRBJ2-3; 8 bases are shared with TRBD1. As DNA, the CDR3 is TGCAGCGTTGAGGGCAGGGGGCTGGTTGGCACAGATACGCAGTATTTT. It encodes CSVEGRGLVGTDTQYF.